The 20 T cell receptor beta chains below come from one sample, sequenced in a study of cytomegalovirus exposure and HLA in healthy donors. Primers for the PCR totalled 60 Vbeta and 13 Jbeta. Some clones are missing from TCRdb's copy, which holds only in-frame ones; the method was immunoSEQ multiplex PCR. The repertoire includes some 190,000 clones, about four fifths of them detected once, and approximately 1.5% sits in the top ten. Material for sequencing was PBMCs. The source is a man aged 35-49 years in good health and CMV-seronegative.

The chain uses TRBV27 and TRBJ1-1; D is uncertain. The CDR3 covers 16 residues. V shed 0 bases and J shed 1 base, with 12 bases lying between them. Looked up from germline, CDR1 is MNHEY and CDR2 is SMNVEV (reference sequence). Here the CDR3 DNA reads TGTGCCAGCAGTTTATCGGCGGCCTACAAGAACACTGAAGCTTTCTTT. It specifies CASSLSAAYKNTEAFF.

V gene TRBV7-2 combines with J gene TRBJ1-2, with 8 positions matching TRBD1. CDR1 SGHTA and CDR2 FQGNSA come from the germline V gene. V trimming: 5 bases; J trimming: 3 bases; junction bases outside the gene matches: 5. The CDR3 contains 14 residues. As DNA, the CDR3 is TGTGCCAGCAGCCTAATGACAGGGGACTATGGCTACACCTTC. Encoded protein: CASSLMTGDYGYTF.

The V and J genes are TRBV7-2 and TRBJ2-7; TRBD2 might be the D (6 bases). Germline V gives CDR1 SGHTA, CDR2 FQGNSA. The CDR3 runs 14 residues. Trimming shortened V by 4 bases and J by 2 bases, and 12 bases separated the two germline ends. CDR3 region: CASSSSLATYEQYF. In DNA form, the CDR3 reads TGTGCCAGCAGCTCTTCCCTAGCGACCTACGAGCAGTACTTC.

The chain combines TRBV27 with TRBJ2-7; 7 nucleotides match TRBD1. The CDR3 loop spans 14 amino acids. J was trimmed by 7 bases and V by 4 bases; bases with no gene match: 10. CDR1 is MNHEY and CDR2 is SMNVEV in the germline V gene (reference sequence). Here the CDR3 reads CASSWTGRSREQYF. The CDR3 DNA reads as TGTGCCAGCAGTTGGACAGGTAGGTCACGGGAGCAGTACTTC.

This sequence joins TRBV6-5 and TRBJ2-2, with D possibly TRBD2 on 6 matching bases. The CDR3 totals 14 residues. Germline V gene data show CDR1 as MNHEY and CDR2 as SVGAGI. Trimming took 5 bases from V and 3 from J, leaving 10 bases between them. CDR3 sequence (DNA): TGTGCCAGCAGTGGCGGGGTAGACACCGGGGAGCTGTTTTTT. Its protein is CASSGGVDTGELFF.

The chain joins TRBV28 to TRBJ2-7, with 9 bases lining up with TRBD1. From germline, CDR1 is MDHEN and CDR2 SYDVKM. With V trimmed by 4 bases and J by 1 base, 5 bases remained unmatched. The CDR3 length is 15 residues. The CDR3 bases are TGTGCCAGCAGTTCTTCAGGGACAGGGTCCTACGAGCAGTACTTC. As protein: CASSSSGTGSYEQYF.

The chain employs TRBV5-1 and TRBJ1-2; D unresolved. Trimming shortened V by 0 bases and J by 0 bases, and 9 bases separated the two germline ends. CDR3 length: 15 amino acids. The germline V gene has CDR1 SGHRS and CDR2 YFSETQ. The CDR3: CASSLGPGSNYGYTF. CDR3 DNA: TGCGCCAGCAGCTTGGGCCCGGGATCTAACTATGGCTACACCTTC.

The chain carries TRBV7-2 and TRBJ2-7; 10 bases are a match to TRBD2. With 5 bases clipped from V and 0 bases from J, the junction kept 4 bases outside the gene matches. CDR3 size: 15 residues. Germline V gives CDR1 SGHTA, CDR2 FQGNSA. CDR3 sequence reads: CASSLSGGSSYEQYF. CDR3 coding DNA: TGTGCCAGCAGCCTTAGCGGGGGGAGCTCCTACGAGCAGTACTTC.

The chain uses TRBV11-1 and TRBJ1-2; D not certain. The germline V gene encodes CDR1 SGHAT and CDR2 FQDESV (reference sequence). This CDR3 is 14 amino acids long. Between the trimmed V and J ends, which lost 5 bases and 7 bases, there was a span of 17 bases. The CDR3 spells CASSLNREMGGYTF. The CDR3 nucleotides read TGTGCCAGCAGCCTAAACCGGGAAATGGGTGGCTACACCTTC.

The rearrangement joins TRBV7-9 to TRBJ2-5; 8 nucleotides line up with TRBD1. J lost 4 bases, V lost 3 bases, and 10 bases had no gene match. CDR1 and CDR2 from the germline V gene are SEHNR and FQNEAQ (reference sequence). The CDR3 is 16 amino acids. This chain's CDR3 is CASSFQGQGKGETQYF. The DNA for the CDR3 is TGTGCCAGCAGCTTCCAAGGACAGGGAAAAGGAGAGACCCAGTACTTC.

CDR3 DNA sequence: TGTGCCAGCAGCGTAGTAGGGGAAAAAGAGACCCAGTACTTC. Amino acids: CASSVVGEKETQYF. The chain employs TRBV9 and TRBJ2-5, with D possibly matching TRBD1 (5 bases). Germline CDR1 is SGDLS and CDR2 is YYNGEE. V was trimmed by 0 bases and J by 3 bases, leaving 9 bases between them. This CDR3 region has 14 residues.

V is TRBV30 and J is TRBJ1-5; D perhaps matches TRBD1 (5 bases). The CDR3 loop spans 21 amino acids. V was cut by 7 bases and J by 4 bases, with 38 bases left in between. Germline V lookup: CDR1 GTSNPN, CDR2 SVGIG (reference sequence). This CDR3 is CAYEKTGKLGGVPYTNQPQHF. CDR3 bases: TGTGCCTATGAAAAAACGGGGAAACTTGGGGGGGTACCATACACGAATCAGCCCCAGCATTTT.

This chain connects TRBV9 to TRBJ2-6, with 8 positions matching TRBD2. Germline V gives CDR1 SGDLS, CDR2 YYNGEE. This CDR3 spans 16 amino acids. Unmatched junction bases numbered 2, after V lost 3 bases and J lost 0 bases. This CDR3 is CASSAAGASGANVLTF. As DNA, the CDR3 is TGTGCCAGCAGCGCAGCGGGGGCCTCTGGGGCCAACGTCCTGACTTTC. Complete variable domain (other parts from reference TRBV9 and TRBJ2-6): DSGVTQTPKHLITATGQRVTLRCSPRSGDLSVYWYQQSLDQGLQFLIQYYNGEERAKGNILERFSAQQFPDLHSELNLSSLELGDSALYFCASSAAGASGANVLTFGAGSRLTVL.

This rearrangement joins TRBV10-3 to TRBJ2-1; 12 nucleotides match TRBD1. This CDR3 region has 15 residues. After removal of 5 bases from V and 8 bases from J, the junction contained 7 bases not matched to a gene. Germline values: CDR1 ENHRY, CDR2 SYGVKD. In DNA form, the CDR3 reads TGTGCCATCAGTTCCCCGGGACAGGGGGCCGATGAGCAGTTCTTC. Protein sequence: CAISSPGQGADEQFF.

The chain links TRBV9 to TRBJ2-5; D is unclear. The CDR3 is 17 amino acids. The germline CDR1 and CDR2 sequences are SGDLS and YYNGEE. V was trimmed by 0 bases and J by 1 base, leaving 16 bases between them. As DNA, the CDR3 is TGTGCCAGCAGCGTAGCTAAAGAGCGTTACATCCAAGAGACCCAGTACTTC. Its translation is CASSVAKERYIQETQYF.

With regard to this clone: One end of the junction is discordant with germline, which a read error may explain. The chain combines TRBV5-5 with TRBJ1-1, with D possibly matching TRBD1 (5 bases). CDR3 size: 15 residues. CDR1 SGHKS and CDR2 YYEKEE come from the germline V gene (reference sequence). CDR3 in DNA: TGTGCCAGCAGCTTGGGGGGCGGGACGAACACTGAAGCTCTCTTT. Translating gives CASSLGGGTNTEALF.

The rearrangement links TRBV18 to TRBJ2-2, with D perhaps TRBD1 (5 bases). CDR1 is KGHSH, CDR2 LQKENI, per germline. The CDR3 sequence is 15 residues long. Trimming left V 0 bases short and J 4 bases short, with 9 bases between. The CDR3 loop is CASSPPQGITGELFF. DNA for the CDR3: TGTGCCAGCTCACCACCGCAGGGTATCACCGGGGAGCTGTTTTTT.

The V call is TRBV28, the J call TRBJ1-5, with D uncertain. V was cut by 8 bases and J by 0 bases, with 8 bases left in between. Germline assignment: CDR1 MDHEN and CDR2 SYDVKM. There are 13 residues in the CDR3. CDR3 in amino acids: CASGPNSNQPQHF. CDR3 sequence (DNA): TGTGCCAGCGGCCCCAATAGCAATCAGCCCCAGCATTTT.

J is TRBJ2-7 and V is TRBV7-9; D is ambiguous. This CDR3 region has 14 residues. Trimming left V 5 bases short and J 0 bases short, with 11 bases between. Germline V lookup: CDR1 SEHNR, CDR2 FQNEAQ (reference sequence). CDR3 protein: CASSPTGSSYEQYF. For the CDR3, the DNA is TGTGCCAGCAGCCCGACGGGTAGCTCCTACGAGCAGTACTTC. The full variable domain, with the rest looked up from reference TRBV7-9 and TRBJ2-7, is DTGVSQNPRHKITKRGQNVTFRCDPISEHNRLYWYRQTLGQGPEFLTYFQNEAQLEKSRLLSDRFSAERPKGSFSTLEIQRTEQGDSAMYLCASSPTGSSYEQYFGPGTRLTVT.

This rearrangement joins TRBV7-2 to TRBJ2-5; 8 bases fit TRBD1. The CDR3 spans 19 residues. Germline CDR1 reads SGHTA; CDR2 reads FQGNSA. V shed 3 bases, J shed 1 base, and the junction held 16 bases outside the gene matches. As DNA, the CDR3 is TGTGCCAGCAGCTTTCAAAGTAGAGGAGGGACAGGAGCCCAAGAGACCCAGTACTTC. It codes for CASSFQSRGGTGAQETQYF. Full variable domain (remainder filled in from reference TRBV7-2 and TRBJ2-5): GAGVSQSPSNKVTEKGKDVELRCDPISGHTALYWYRQSLGQGLEFLIYFQGNSAPDKSGLPSDRFSAERTGGSVSTLTIQRTQQEDSAVYLCASSFQSRGGTGAQETQYFGPGTRLLVL.